Presented here are 10 T cell receptor beta chains from one specimen sequenced in a study of cytomegalovirus exposure and HLA in healthy donors. PCR was performed using 60 Vbeta and 13 Jbeta primers. TCRdb's table, derived via immunoSEQ multiplex PCR, lists solely in-frame clones and lacks some. Of around 140,000 clones in the sample, 75% to 85% were seen once. Sequenced input: PBMCs. The receptor source for this set is a woman aged 45-65 years in good health and CMV-seropositive.

The chain joins TRBV27 to TRBJ1-1; the D gene is possibly TRBD1 (6 bases). Trimming stripped 8 bases from V and 1 base from J, with 23 bases between. This CDR3 spans 17 amino acids. CDR1 and CDR2 from the germline V gene are MNHEY and SMNVEV (reference sequence). The chain's CDR3 is CASAPGARNPRNTEAFF. Written as DNA, the CDR3 is TGTGCCAGCGCCCCAGGGGCGCGAAACCCACGGAACACTGAAGCTTTCTTT.

The chain links TRBV9 to TRBJ1-2, with D possibly being TRBD1 (6 bases). The V end lost 0 bases, the J end lost 8 bases, and 17 bases lay between the germline ends. This CDR3 contains 15 residues. Germline V CDR1 and CDR2: SGDLS, YYNGEE. CDR3 DNA sequence: TGTGCCAGCAGCGTAGGACAGGATTTGGACCTCGGCTACACCTTC. Its protein product is CASSVGQDLDLGYTF.

The sample holds a few counts of this clone. The chain carries TRBV7-2 and TRBJ1-1; D is uncertain. The V end was cut by 4 bases, the J end by 4 bases, with 10 bases between. CDR1 is SGHTA and CDR2 is FQGNSA in the germline V gene. The CDR3 loop spans 13 amino acids. The CDR3 loop reads CASSYTEGTEAFF. The CDR3 DNA reads as TGTGCCAGCAGCTATACGGAGGGCACTGAAGCTTTCTTT.

The rearrangement uses TRBV30 and TRBJ1-2; D might be TRBD1 (5 bases). From germline, CDR1 is GTSNPN and CDR2 SVGIG (reference sequence). The ends were cut back, 3 bases at V and 4 bases at J, with 12 bases in the middle. The CDR3 has 13 amino acids. CDR3 coding DNA: TGTGCCTGGAGAAGACAGTCGGGCTATGGCTACACCTTC. It yields the protein CAWRRQSGYGYTF.

This chain uses TRBV7-3 with TRBJ2-1; 8 bases align to TRBD2. The germline V gene encodes CDR1 SGHTA and CDR2 FQGTGA. J was trimmed by 8 bases and V by 2 bases; bases with no gene match: 5. The CDR3 is 14 amino acids. The CDR3 DNA is TGTGCCAGCAGCTTATGGGGTAGCGGGGATGAGCAGTTCTTC. Encoded protein: CASSLWGSGDEQFF.

The gene calls are TRBV4-2 and TRBJ2-3; a possible D gene is TRBD1 (5 bases). The V gene's germline CDR1 is LGHNA and CDR2 YNFKEQ. The CDR3 has 15 amino acids. V was pared by 0 bases and J by 4 bases, with 11 bases between. The CDR3 DNA follows: TGTGCCAGCAGCCAAGAGGATTCCAGGGCAGATACGCAGTATTTT. Encoded protein: CASSQEDSRADTQYF.

Only a few counts were recorded for this clone. The V and J genes are TRBV7-9 and TRBJ1-5; D is uncertain. V was pared by 5 bases and J by 0 bases, with 8 bases between. This CDR3 is 14 amino acids long. Germline V gives CDR1 SEHNR, CDR2 FQNEAQ (reference sequence). CDR3 amino acids: CASSAPGSNQPQHF. The CDR3 DNA reads TGTGCCAGCAGCGCCCCCGGTAGCAATCAGCCCCAGCATTTT.

Worth noting for this clone: The same CDR3 also results from other DNA sequences found in this sample. This chain joins TRBV2 and TRBJ2-1, with TRBD1 matching over 8 bases. This CDR3 is 14 amino acids long. J was trimmed by 5 bases and V by 6 bases; bases with no gene match: 6. Germline CDR1 and CDR2: SNHLY and FYNNEI. The CDR3 DNA reads as TGTGCCAGCAGGCTTACAGGGGGGCACAATGAGCAGTTCTTC. Amino acids: CASRLTGGHNEQFF.

The rearrangement uses TRBV19 and TRBJ1-2; D possibly corresponds to TRBD1 (6 bases). The ends were cut back, 6 bases at V and 8 bases at J, with 28 bases in the middle. Per the germline V gene, CDR1 is LNHDA and CDR2 is SQIVND (reference sequence). The CDR3 is 17 residues long. The CDR3 protein is CASSRDGRQAESRGYTF. CDR3 nucleotides: TGTGCCAGTAGCAGGGATGGGAGACAGGCCGAGTCTAGAGGCTACACCTTC.

The chain links TRBV15 to TRBJ1-2; 7 bases fit TRBD1. J gave up 0 bases and V 5 bases, and 9 bases lay outside the gene matches. This CDR3 is built from 16 residues. The V gene's germline CDR1 is LNHNV and CDR2 YYDKDF (reference sequence). CDR3 protein: CATSPGQAPTNYGYTF. CDR3 DNA sequence: TGTGCCACCAGCCCTGGACAGGCCCCTACTAACTATGGCTACACCTTC. The whole variable domain, remainder taken from reference TRBV15 and TRBJ1-2, is DAMVIQNPRYQVTQFGKPVTLSCSQTLNHNVMYWYQQKSSQAPKLLFHYYDKDFNNEADTPDNFQSRRPNTSFCFLDIRSPGLGDTAMYLCATSPGQAPTNYGYTFGSGTRLTVV.